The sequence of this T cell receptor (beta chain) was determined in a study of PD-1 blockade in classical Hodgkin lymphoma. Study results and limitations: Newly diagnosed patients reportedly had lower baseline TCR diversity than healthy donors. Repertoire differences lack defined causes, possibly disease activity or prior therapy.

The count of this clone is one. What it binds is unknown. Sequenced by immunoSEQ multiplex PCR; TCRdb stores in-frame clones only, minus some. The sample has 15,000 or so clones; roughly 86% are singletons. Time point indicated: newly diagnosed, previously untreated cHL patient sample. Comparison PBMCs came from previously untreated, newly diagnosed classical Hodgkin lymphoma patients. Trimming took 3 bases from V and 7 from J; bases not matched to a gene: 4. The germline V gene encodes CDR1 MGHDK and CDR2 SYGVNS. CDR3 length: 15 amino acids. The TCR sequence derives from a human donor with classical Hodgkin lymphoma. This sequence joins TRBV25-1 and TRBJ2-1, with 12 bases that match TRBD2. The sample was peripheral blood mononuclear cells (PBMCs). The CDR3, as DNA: TGTGCCAGCAGTGACGAACTAGCGGGAGGTAATGAGCAGTTCTTC. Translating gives CASSDELAGGNEQFF.